The 32 T cell receptor beta chains below come from one sample, sequenced in a study of blood T cell repertoires in COVID-19. Generated by immunoSEQ multiplex PCR, the TCRdb table keeps only in-frame clones and is missing some. The sample holds 250,000 to 350,000 clones, about nine tenths seen once. Sequences were obtained from peripheral blood. These receptors originate from a woman in her 30s with COVID-19, enrolled during active disease.

The chain employs TRBV19 and TRBJ1-1, with a tentative D call TRBD1 (5 bases). Trimming removed 5 bases from V and 7 bases from J, with 14 bases in between. Germline CDR1 and CDR2: LNHDA and SQIVND (reference sequence). CDR3 size: 13 residues. The CDR3 DNA reads TGTGCCAGTAGTCCGGGACTTATCCTTGAAGCTTTCTTT. Translated: CASSPGLILEAFF.

V and J are TRBV5-6 and TRBJ1-6; 7 bases line up with TRBD1. This CDR3 comprises 16 residues. Looked up from germline, CDR1 is SGHDT and CDR2 is YYEEEE. V lost 4 bases to trimming and J lost 2 bases; unmatched junction nucleotides: 6. CDR3 nucleotides: TGTGCCAGCAGCCCGCAGGGGGAGACCTATAATTCACCCCTCCACTTT. This sequence encodes CASSPQGETYNSPLHF.

The V and J genes are TRBV10-2 and TRBJ2-3, with 9 bases that match TRBD2. This CDR3 contains 15 residues. Trimming removed 7 bases from V and 6 bases from J; junction bases left unmatched: 11. Germline V lookup: CDR1 WSHSY, CDR2 SAAADI. CDR3 residues: CASKMGSGSSDTQYF. CDR3 DNA sequence: TGCGCCAGCAAGATGGGTAGCGGGAGTTCGGATACGCAGTATTTT.

This chain links TRBV2 with TRBJ2-7, with TRBD2 matching over 9 bases. Looked up from germline, CDR1 is SNHLY and CDR2 is FYNNEI. The CDR3 consists of 14 residues. The V gene end was trimmed by 6 bases and the J gene end by 6 bases; junction bases not matched to a gene: 9. The CDR3 DNA sequence: TGTGCCAGCAGAGTGGGGAGCGGGAGGTCCGAGCAGTACTTC. Translating it yields CASRVGSGRSEQYF.

The V call is TRBV19, the J call TRBJ1-1, with D unclear. The CDR3 runs 12 residues. CDR1 and CDR2 (germline): LNHDA, SQIVND (reference sequence). V dropped 7 bases and J dropped 5 bases, with 11 bases sitting between them. The CDR3 sequence: CASMAGWTEAFF. DNA of the CDR3: TGTGCCAGTATGGCGGGATGGACTGAAGCTTTCTTT.

The V gene is TRBV28, the J gene TRBJ1-1; the D is unclear. Per germline, CDR1 MDHEN and CDR2 SYDVKM. The V end was cut by 6 bases, the J end by 4 bases, with 9 bases between. The CDR3 consists of 12 residues. This CDR3 is CASSPDLTEAFF. Here the CDR3 DNA reads TGTGCCAGCAGCCCAGATCTCACTGAAGCTTTCTTT.

This chain links TRBV29-1 with TRBJ1-2, with D unclear. Looked up from germline, CDR1 is SQVTM and CDR2 is ANQGSEA. Deletions cut 4 bases from V and 0 bases from J, with 9 bases between. CDR3 size: 13 residues. CDR3 coding DNA: TGCAGCGTTGTAACTGAACCTAACTATGGCTACACCTTC. Translated: CSVVTEPNYGYTF.

The chain carries TRBV2 and TRBJ1-5; 8 positions match TRBD1. This CDR3 is 15 amino acids long. The junction had 5 bases not matched to a gene; V was cut back by 1 base and J by 6 bases. The V gene's germline CDR1 is SNHLY and CDR2 FYNNEI. CDR3 in amino acids: CASSEVQGGGQPQHF. The CDR3 nucleotides read TGTGCCAGCAGTGAAGTACAGGGGGGTGGTCAGCCCCAGCATTTT.

V gene TRBV20-1 combines with J gene TRBJ2-3; D call uncertain. Germline lookup yields CDR1 DFQATT and CDR2 SNEGSKA (reference sequence). This CDR3 spans 11 amino acids. With 2 bases removed from V and 3 bases from J, the gap between germline ends came to 3 bases. This chain's CDR3 is CSARTTDTQYF. The CDR3 nucleotides are TGCAGTGCTAGAACTACAGATACGCAGTATTTT.

This clone showed up just a few times. The rearrangement joins TRBV30 to TRBJ1-5; TRBD1 aligns across 7 bases. Germline assignment: CDR1 GTSNPN and CDR2 SVGIG (reference sequence). The trim removed 2 bases at V and 6 bases at J, leaving 16 bases unmatched. The CDR3 has 17 amino acids. The CDR3 here is CAWSPAGGSLAGQPQHF. In DNA, the CDR3 is TGTGCCTGGAGTCCGGCAGGGGGGAGCTTAGCTGGTCAGCCCCAGCATTTT.

V and J are TRBV5-1 and TRBJ2-7, with D possibly being TRBD1 (6 bases). The CDR3 runs to 16 residues. Trimming removed 2 bases from V and 1 base from J, with 16 bases in between. The germline V gene encodes CDR1 SGHRS and CDR2 YFSETQ. CDR3 sequence: CASSFTQGKGSYEQYF. CDR3 bases: TGCGCCAGCAGCTTCACACAGGGTAAGGGTTCCTACGAGCAGTACTTC.

V is TRBV7-2 and J is TRBJ2-7; 8 bases are a match to TRBD2. Germline V CDR1 and CDR2: SGHTA, FQGNSA. The CDR3 extends over 14 amino acids. V was clipped by 3 bases and J by 4 bases; unmatched bases: 5. The CDR3 DNA follows: TGTGCCAGCAGCTTGAGGGCTAGCGGGTACGAGCAGTACTTC. Translation gives CASSLRASGYEQYF.

This clone was observed a few times. The chain combines TRBV6-5 with TRBJ1-1; weak D call: TRBD1 (6 bases). The CDR3 is 12 residues long. Germline CDR1 reads MNHEY; CDR2 reads SVGAGI. V was shortened by 6 bases and J by 5 bases, with 10 bases between the two germline ends. CDR3 coding DNA: TGTGCCAGCAGATCAGGGGAAACTGAAGCTTTCTTT. As protein: CASRSGETEAFF.

This chain joins TRBV11-2 and TRBJ1-1; D gene unclear. Germline loops: CDR1 SGHAT, CDR2 FQNNGV. Trimming removed 6 bases from V and 3 bases from J, with 14 bases in between. The CDR3 has 14 residues. The CDR3 reads CASSPRLADTEAFF. The CDR3 region has the DNA TGTGCCAGCAGTCCCAGATTGGCGGACACTGAAGCTTTCTTT.

In regard to this clone: An end of the junction does not agree with germline; a read error may underlie this. The chain combines TRBV6-6 with TRBJ2-2; possibly TRBD2 for D (5 bases). Per the germline V gene, CDR1 is MNHNY and CDR2 is SVGAGI (reference sequence). The CDR3 has 13 amino acids. This CDR3 is CASSTGNAGELFF. In DNA form, the CDR3 reads TGTGCCAGCAGTACGGGGAACGCCGGGGAGCTGTTTTTT.

The gene calls are TRBV28 and TRBJ1-6; 8 nucleotides line up with TRBD1. Germline lookup yields CDR1 MDHEN and CDR2 SYDVKM. The CDR3 is made up of 16 amino acids. The V gene end was trimmed by 3 bases and the J gene end by 7 bases; junction bases not matched to a gene: 8. CDR3 DNA sequence: TGTGCCAGCAGTTTCACCAGGGGGCTGAGAAATTCACCCCTCCACTTT. Its translation is CASSFTRGLRNSPLHF.

The chain joins TRBV29-1 to TRBJ2-7; 7 bases fit TRBD1. With V trimmed by 1 base and J by 3 bases, 0 bases remained unmatched. CDR1 SQVTM and CDR2 ANQGSEA come from the germline V gene. This CDR3 comprises 12 residues. CDR3 region: CSVEGTGYEQYF. The CDR3 nucleotides read TGCAGCGTTGAAGGGACAGGCTACGAGCAGTACTTC.

The genes are TRBV7-2 and TRBJ2-4, with a weak D call TRBD2 (6 bases). Between the trimmed V and J ends, which lost 1 base and 3 bases, there was a span of 7 bases. CDR1 and CDR2 from the germline V gene are SGHTA and FQGNSA. This CDR3 is 14 amino acids long. The CDR3 is CASSLVSGKNIQYF. The DNA of the CDR3 is TGTGCCAGCAGCTTAGTTAGCGGCAAAAACATTCAGTACTTC.

This clone has more than one count but fewer than ten. The gene calls are TRBV28 and TRBJ1-6; no firm D call. Looked up from germline, CDR1 is MDHEN and CDR2 is SYDVKM. Trimming removed 6 bases from V and 5 bases from J, with 17 bases in between. The CDR3 covers 16 residues. CDR3 nucleotides: TGTGCCAGCAGCCTGCTCGGGAGAGGAAATAATTCACCCCTCCACTTT. Translated: CASSLLGRGNNSPLHF.

This sequence joins TRBV6-6 and TRBJ1-4, with 7 nucleotides matching TRBD1. J gave up 3 bases and V 8 bases, and 6 bases lay outside the gene matches. The CDR3 totals 14 residues. Per the germline V gene, CDR1 is MNHNY and CDR2 is SVGAGI (reference sequence). The CDR3 protein is CASGLQGPNEKLFF. The DNA of the CDR3 is TGTGCCAGCGGGCTACAGGGGCCTAATGAAAAACTGTTTTTT.

The V gene is TRBV5-1, the J gene TRBJ2-5; 11 bases line up with TRBD2. Per germline, CDR1 SGHRS and CDR2 YFSETQ. The V gene end was trimmed by 4 bases and the J gene end by 4 bases; junction bases not matched to a gene: 9. The CDR3 covers 16 residues. CDR3 protein: CASSLPGTSGAETQYF. The CDR3 nucleotides read TGCGCCAGCAGCCTCCCCGGGACTAGCGGAGCAGAGACCCAGTACTTC.

The rearrangement joins TRBV24-1 to TRBJ2-3, with 7 bases lining up with TRBD2. The germline CDR1 and CDR2 sequences are KGHDR and SFDVKD. V shed 0 bases, J shed 3 bases, and the junction held 8 bases outside the gene matches. The CDR3 runs to 17 residues. The chain's CDR3 is CATSDLGSGKRTDTQYF. DNA of the CDR3: TGTGCCACCAGTGATTTGGGGAGCGGGAAAAGAACAGATACGCAGTATTTT.

V is TRBV18 and J is TRBJ2-7; D is possibly TRBD2 (5 bases). Trimming cost V 5 bases and J 3 bases, with 14 bases left between them. The CDR3 extends over 14 amino acids. Germline loops: CDR1 KGHSH, CDR2 LQKENI. The CDR3 is CASSRGNGVYEQYF. The CDR3, as DNA: TGTGCCAGCTCAAGAGGCAACGGGGTCTACGAGCAGTACTTC.

The chain uses TRBV30 and TRBJ2-7; the match to TRBD2 covers 13 bases. With 0 bases clipped from V and 7 bases from J, the junction kept 12 bases outside the gene matches. The CDR3 length is 17 residues. From germline, CDR1 is GTSNPN and CDR2 SVGIG (reference sequence). The CDR3: CAWSVGGLAGVVGEQYF. CDR3 DNA sequence: TGTGCCTGGAGTGTTGGCGGACTAGCGGGAGTTGTCGGTGAGCAGTACTTC.

J is TRBJ2-1 and V is TRBV7-4, with a weak D call TRBD2 (6 bases). Looked up from germline, CDR1 is SGHVT and CDR2 is SQSDAQ. The CDR3 spans 15 residues. V was shortened by 1 base and J by 0 bases, with 7 bases between the two germline ends. The CDR3, as DNA: TGTGCCAGCAGCTTAGGGGACTTCTCCTACAATGAGCAGTTCTTC. This translates into CASSLGDFSYNEQFF.

The CDR3 is CSVDQQGAQGYTF. The CDR3 region has the DNA TGCAGCGTGGACCAACAGGGGGCGCAGGGCTACACCTTC. The chain has TRBV29-1 and TRBJ1-2; 9 bases are shared with TRBD1. The CDR3 extends over 13 amino acids. CDR1 is SQVTM and CDR2 is ANQGSEA in the germline V gene. The V segment lost 6 bases and the J segment 8 bases; nucleotides outside the gene matches: 10. Based on the CDR3 plus reference TRBV29-1 and TRBJ1-2, the full variable domain is SAVISQKPSRDICQRGTSLTIQCQVDSQVTMMFWYRQQPGQSLTLIATANQGSEATYESGFVIDKFPISRPNLTFSTLTVSNMSPEDSSIYLCSVDQQGAQGYTFGSGTRLTVV.

This clone was counted ten times or more. The chain uses TRBV4-2 and TRBJ1-6, with TRBD1 identical over 9 bases. J lost 7 bases, V lost 4 bases, and 2 bases had no gene match. Germline lookup yields CDR1 LGHNA and CDR2 YNFKEQ. There are 14 residues in the CDR3. The CDR3 protein is CASSLGQGNSPLHF. The CDR3 DNA reads TGTGCCAGCAGCCTAGGACAGGGGAATTCACCCCTCCACTTT.

V and J are TRBV6-2 or TRBV6-3 and TRBJ2-5; 8 nucleotides align to TRBD1. V lost 4 bases and J lost 4; bases outside the gene matches: 8. Germline V gene lookup returns CDR1 MNHEY and CDR2 SVGEGT. CDR3 length: 15 residues. CDR3 DNA: TGTGCCAGCAGTTCCCCGGACAGGGTCGGAGAGACCCAGTACTTC. Its protein product is CASSSPDRVGETQYF.

J is TRBJ1-5 and V is TRBV28; D gene unclear. The CDR3 contains 15 residues. Trimming left V 3 bases short and J 1 base short, with 10 bases between. Germline V CDR1 and CDR2: MDHEN, SYDVKM. CDR3 residues: CASSFGRPSNQPQHF. In DNA form, the CDR3 reads TGTGCCAGCAGTTTTGGCAGGCCGAGCAATCAGCCCCAGCATTTT.

The rearrangement links TRBV5-4 to TRBJ2-6; the D gene is possibly TRBD1 (6 bases). The CDR3 is made up of 15 amino acids. Looked up from germline, CDR1 is SGHNT and CDR2 is YYREEE (reference sequence). With 5 bases removed from V and 2 bases from J, the gap between germline ends came to 11 bases. CDR3 sequence (DNA): TGTGCCAGCAGGGGGGCAGGGACTGGGGCCAACGTCCTGACTTTC. This sequence encodes CASRGAGTGANVLTF. The entire variable domain, with the rest obtained from reference TRBV5-4 and TRBJ2-6, is as follows: ETGVTQSPTHLIKTRGQQVTLRCSSQSGHNTVSWYQQALGQGPQFIFQYYREEENGRGNFPPRFSGLQFPNYSSELNVNALELDDSALYLCASRGAGTGANVLTFGAGSRLTVL.

The J gene is TRBJ2-6, the V gene TRBV18; possibly TRBD2 for D (6 bases). Germline lookup yields CDR1 KGHSH and CDR2 LQKENI. The CDR3 covers 15 residues. V lost 6 bases and J 2 bases, leaving 11 bases between the germline ends. This CDR3 is CASSRDRPGANVLTF. The DNA of the CDR3 is TGTGCCAGCTCGCGGGACCGACCTGGGGCCAACGTCCTGACTTTC.

The rearrangement uses TRBV6-2 or TRBV6-3 and TRBJ2-7; D perhaps matches TRBD2 (5 bases). Germline V gene sequence: CDR1 MNHEY, CDR2 SVGEGT. V shed 0 bases and J shed 0 bases, with 12 bases lying between them. This CDR3 is 16 amino acids long. CDR3 region: CASSYSPSLSSYEQYF. CDR3 DNA sequence: TGTGCCAGCAGTTACTCGCCTAGCCTTAGCTCCTACGAGCAGTACTTC.